The 22 T cell receptor beta chains below were found in one sample sequenced in a study of cytomegalovirus exposure and HLA in healthy donors. Sequencing used immunoSEQ multiplex PCR; TCRdb keeps in-frame clones, though not all of them. The table lists roughly 260,000 clones, approximately 90% of them singletons. Sequencing was carried out using PBMCs. The origin of the receptors is a man between 18 and 35 years old in good health and CMV-seronegative.

The rearrangement joins TRBV7-9 to TRBJ1-5; no definite D call. In germline, CDR1 is SEHNR, CDR2 FQNEAQ (reference sequence). Trimming took 5 bases from V and 4 from J, leaving 6 bases between them. CDR3 length equals 12 residues. The CDR3 reads CASSPTNQPQHF. CDR3 nucleotide sequence: TGTGCCAGCAGCCCCACAAATCAGCCCCAGCATTTT.

This clone has only one observation. The chain links TRBV6-5 to TRBJ1-3; no reliable D call. The germline CDR1 and CDR2 sequences are MNHEY and SVGAGI. Trimming stripped 3 bases from V and 0 bases from J, with 6 bases between. CDR3 length: 14 residues. The chain's CDR3 is CASSYLSSGNTIYF. Written as DNA, the CDR3 is TGTGCCAGCAGTTATCTATCCTCTGGAAACACCATATATTTT.

This clone has only one observation. The chain carries TRBV4-1 and TRBJ2-3, with 11 bases that match TRBD2. V was pared by 1 base and J by 1 base, with 1 base of the junction left unmatched. The CDR3 covers 16 residues. The germline CDR1 and CDR2 sequences are MGHRA and YSYEKL. Here the CDR3 DNA reads TGCGCCAGCAGCCAAGTACTAGCGGGGGGCACAGATACGCAGTATTTT. Its translation: CASSQVLAGGTDTQYF.

The CDR3 DNA reads TGCGCCAGCAGCCTTGAAGTCAGGAACACTGAAGCTTTCTTT. Translating gives CASSLEVRNTEAFF. The chain couples TRBV5-1 to TRBJ1-1; D not resolved. Germline loops: CDR1 SGHRS, CDR2 YFSETQ. V dropped 4 bases and J dropped 1 base, with 11 bases sitting between them. The CDR3 consists of 14 residues. The full variable domain, its missing parts supplied by reference TRBV5-1 and TRBJ1-1, is KAGVTQTPRYLIKTRGQQVTLSCSPISGHRSVSWYQQTPGQGLQFLFEYFSETQRNKGNFPGRFSGRQFSNSRSEMNVSTLELGDSALYLCASSLEVRNTEAFFGQGTRLTVV.

The rearrangement joins TRBV7-8 to TRBJ2-2, with 7 positions matching TRBD2. The CDR3 extends over 13 amino acids. Trimming cost V 5 bases and J 6 bases; bases outside gene matches: 3. CDR1 and CDR2 (germline): SGHVS, FQNEAQ. This chain's CDR3 is CASSTGLAGELFF. CDR3 bases: TGTGCCAGCAGCACCGGACTAGCCGGGGAGCTGTTTTTT.

By share, this clone counts as medium-sized. The CDR3 DNA sequence: TGTGCCAGCTCCCAAGGGGACAGTAGCGACGAGCAGTACTTC. Translating it yields CASSQGDSSDEQYF. The rearrangement uses TRBV6-6 and TRBJ2-7, with 7 bases lining up with TRBD1. This CDR3 has 14 amino acids. Trimming took 8 bases from V and 5 from J; bases not matched to a gene: 12. The germline V gene encodes CDR1 MNHNY and CDR2 SVGAGI (reference sequence).

The rearrangement links TRBV12-1 to TRBJ2-7; the table's TRBD2 call for D was not verified on the DNA. TRBV12-1 is a listed pseudogene. The CDR3 extends over 15 amino acids. The CDR3 is CASSTITLGSYEQYF. In nucleotides, the CDR3 is TGTGCCAGCAGCACGATTACACTAGGGTCCTACGAGCAGTACTTC.

This clone was counted once. The chain combines TRBV5-1 with TRBJ2-1, with 7 nucleotides matching TRBD1. The germline V gene has CDR1 SGHRS and CDR2 YFSETQ. After removal of 4 bases from V and 8 bases from J, the junction contained 15 bases not matched to a gene. This CDR3 has 16 residues. The CDR3 region is CASSDDRAPHWDEQFF. The DNA for the CDR3 is TGCGCCAGCAGCGATGACAGGGCGCCCCATTGGGATGAGCAGTTCTTC. Looking up the rest from reference TRBV5-1 and TRBJ2-1 gives the full variable domain: KAGVTQTPRYLIKTRGQQVTLSCSPISGHRSVSWYQQTPGQGLQFLFEYFSETQRNKGNFPGRFSGRQFSNSRSEMNVSTLELGDSALYLCASSDDRAPHWDEQFFGPGTRLTVL.

The chain links TRBV4-3 to TRBJ1-4; D is ambiguous. Germline V lookup: CDR1 LGHNA, CDR2 YSLEER. This CDR3 contains 14 residues. Deletions cut 0 bases from V and 8 bases from J, with 10 bases between. The CDR3 DNA follows: TGCGCCAGCAGCCAAGATGAGGGTCTGGAAAAACTGTTTTTT. Its protein product is CASSQDEGLEKLFF.

This clone was seen only a few times. The genes are TRBV9 and TRBJ1-5; 7 bases are a match to TRBD1. The CDR3 has 15 residues. With 3 bases clipped from V and 5 bases from J, the junction kept 8 bases outside the gene matches. Germline loops: CDR1 SGDLS, CDR2 YYNGEE. CDR3 region: CASSARKGGYQPQHF. The CDR3 DNA sequence: TGTGCCAGCAGCGCCCGAAAAGGGGGCTATCAGCCCCAGCATTTT.

A single count supports this clone. The rearrangement links TRBV5-6 to TRBJ1-2, with 7 nucleotides matching TRBD1. The ends lost 4 bases at V and 7 bases at J; junction bases unmatched: 4. Germline CDR1 SGHDT, CDR2 YYEEEE. The CDR3 contains 12 residues. The DNA of the CDR3 is TGTGCCAGCAGCCCGAGGGACAGTGGCTACACCTTC. Its translation: CASSPRDSGYTF.

The rearrangement joins TRBV7-9 to TRBJ1-4, with 7 positions matching TRBD1. The CDR3 sequence is 15 residues long. From germline, CDR1 is SEHNR and CDR2 FQNEAQ (reference sequence). Losses at the gene ends were 5 bases for V and 3 bases for J; bases not matched to a gene: 6. CDR3 region: CASSPRQGANEKLFF. DNA of the CDR3: TGTGCCAGCAGCCCCAGACAGGGAGCTAATGAAAAACTGTTTTTT.

This clone was counted once. The chain employs TRBV4-3 and TRBJ2-1; D remains ambiguous. The V end lost 3 bases, the J end lost 6 bases, and 12 bases lay between the germline ends. This CDR3 spans 14 amino acids. Germline V gene sequence: CDR1 LGHNA, CDR2 YSLEER. In DNA, the CDR3 is TGCGCCAGCAGCCAGGAGTGGGTTTCCAATGAGCAGTTCTTC. Translated: CASSQEWVSNEQFF.

The rearrangement links TRBV10-2 to TRBJ1-6; 8 nucleotides line up with TRBD1. Germline CDR1 and CDR2: WSHSY and SAAADI. V lost 0 bases to trimming and J lost 14 bases; unmatched junction nucleotides: 27. The CDR3 length is 21 residues. CDR3 amino acids: CASSESISGRGRSPRRGALHF. CDR3 DNA sequence: TGCGCCAGCAGTGAGTCGATAAGCGGCAGGGGGCGGTCTCCACGACGTGGGGCCCTCCACTTT.

The gene calls are TRBV25-1 and TRBJ2-2; D remains ambiguous. The CDR3 has 14 amino acids. Germline V gene data show CDR1 as MGHDK and CDR2 as SYGVNS. Trimming pared 2 bases from V and 2 bases from J, leaving 6 bases between. The CDR3 DNA follows: TGTGCCAGCAGTGAAGTCCTCAACACCGGGGAGCTGTTTTTT. Encoded protein: CASSEVLNTGELFF.

The V gene is TRBV5-6, the J gene TRBJ2-7; 7 nucleotides line up with TRBD1. The V and J ends lost 2 bases and 3 bases, in that order; junction bases with no gene match: 8. Looked up from germline, CDR1 is SGHDT and CDR2 is YYEEEE. The CDR3 sequence is 15 residues long. The CDR3 region has the DNA TGTGCCAGCAGCTTACTTGACAGGGTAGGCTACGAGCAGTACTTC. Protein product: CASSLLDRVGYEQYF.

This sequence joins TRBV18 and TRBJ2-3, with 7 bases aligning to TRBD2. This CDR3 has 16 residues. Trimming removed 9 bases from V and 0 bases from J; junction bases left unmatched: 12. From germline, CDR1 is KGHSH and CDR2 LQKENI. DNA for the CDR3: TGTGCCAGTCAGATTGACCGGGAGGTTAGCACAGATACGCAGTATTTT. It is translated as CASQIDREVSTDTQYF.

This chain uses TRBV27 with TRBJ1-1, with D unclear. The CDR3 has 16 amino acids. Germline V gene data show CDR1 as MNHEY and CDR2 as SMNVEV (reference sequence). V shed 5 bases and J shed 5 bases, with 21 bases lying between them. CDR3 residues: CASSQKDGVLWTEAFF. CDR3 DNA: TGTGCCAGCAGTCAAAAAGACGGGGTCTTATGGACTGAAGCTTTCTTT.

The rearrangement uses TRBV5-1 and TRBJ2-5; 7 bases map to TRBD1. The CDR3 covers 14 residues. CDR1 and CDR2 from the germline V gene are SGHRS and YFSETQ. V shed 0 bases and J 3 bases; nucleotides not matched to a gene: 2. The CDR3 region is CASSLDRGEETQYF. The CDR3 DNA reads TGCGCCAGCAGCTTGGACAGGGGTGAAGAGACCCAGTACTTC. Full variable domain (missing parts from reference TRBV5-1 and TRBJ2-5): KAGVTQTPRYLIKTRGQQVTLSCSPISGHRSVSWYQQTPGQGLQFLFEYFSETQRNKGNFPGRFSGRQFSNSRSEMNVSTLELGDSALYLCASSLDRGEETQYFGPGTRLLVL.

The chain has TRBV2 and TRBJ2-3; possible D gene TRBD2, 6 bases. The CDR3 is 11 amino acids. V was clipped by 8 bases and J by 7 bases, with 10 bases between them. CDR1 is SNHLY, CDR2 FYNNEI, per germline. CDR3 in DNA: TGTGCCAGCGGGACTTCAAATACGCAGTATTTT. It yields the protein CASGTSNTQYF.

This chain links TRBV4-1 with TRBJ2-1; D might be TRBD2 (6 bases). Between the trimmed V and J ends, which lost 1 base and 4 bases, there was a span of 17 bases. The CDR3 is made up of 17 amino acids. CDR1 and CDR2 (germline): MGHRA, YSYEKL. The CDR3 loop reads CASSQARAGGPYNEQFF. In DNA form, the CDR3 reads TGCGCCAGCAGCCAAGCTCGGGCCGGGGGACCGTACAATGAGCAGTTCTTC.

The chain joins TRBV9 to TRBJ2-3; unclear D gene. Germline assignment: CDR1 SGDLS and CDR2 YYNGEE. This CDR3 contains 14 residues. Trimming stripped 0 bases from V and 4 bases from J, with 9 bases between. The CDR3 sequence is CASSVGGVADTQYF. DNA of the CDR3: TGTGCCAGCAGCGTAGGAGGAGTGGCAGATACGCAGTATTTT.